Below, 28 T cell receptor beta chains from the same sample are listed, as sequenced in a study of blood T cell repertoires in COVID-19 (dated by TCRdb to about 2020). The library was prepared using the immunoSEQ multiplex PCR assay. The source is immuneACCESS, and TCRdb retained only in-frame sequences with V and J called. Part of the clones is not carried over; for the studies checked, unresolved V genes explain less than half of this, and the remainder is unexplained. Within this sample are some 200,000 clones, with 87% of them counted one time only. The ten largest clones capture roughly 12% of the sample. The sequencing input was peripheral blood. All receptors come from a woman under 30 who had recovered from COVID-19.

The CDR3 here is CSVEAPTSGRRNTQYF. The CDR3 bases are TGCAGCGTTGAAGCCCCTACTAGCGGGAGGCGAAATACGCAGTATTTT. The J gene is TRBJ2-3, the V gene TRBV29-1, with TRBD2 matching 12 bases. The CDR3 runs to 16 residues. The germline CDR1 and CDR2 sequences are SQVTM and ANQGSEA. The junction had 9 bases not matched to a gene; V was cut back by 1 base and J by 7 bases.

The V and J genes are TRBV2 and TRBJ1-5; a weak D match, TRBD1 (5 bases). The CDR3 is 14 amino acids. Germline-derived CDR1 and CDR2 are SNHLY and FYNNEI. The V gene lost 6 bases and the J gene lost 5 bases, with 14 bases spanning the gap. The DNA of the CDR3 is TGTGCCAGCAGGCTGTCAGGGAGGGATCAGCCCCAGCATTTT. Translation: CASRLSGRDQPQHF.

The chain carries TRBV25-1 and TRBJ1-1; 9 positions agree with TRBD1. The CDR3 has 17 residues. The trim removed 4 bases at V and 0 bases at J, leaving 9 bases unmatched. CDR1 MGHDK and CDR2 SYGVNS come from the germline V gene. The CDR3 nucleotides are TGTGCCAGCAGTGCATTACAGGGGGCGGACATGAACACTGAAGCTTTCTTT. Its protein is CASSALQGADMNTEAFF.

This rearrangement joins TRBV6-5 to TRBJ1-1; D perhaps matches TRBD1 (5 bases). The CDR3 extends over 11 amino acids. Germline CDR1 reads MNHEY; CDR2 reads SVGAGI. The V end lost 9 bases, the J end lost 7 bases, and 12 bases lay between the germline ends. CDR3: CASPRAGEAFF. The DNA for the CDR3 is TGTGCCAGTCCCAGGGCCGGTGAAGCTTTCTTT.

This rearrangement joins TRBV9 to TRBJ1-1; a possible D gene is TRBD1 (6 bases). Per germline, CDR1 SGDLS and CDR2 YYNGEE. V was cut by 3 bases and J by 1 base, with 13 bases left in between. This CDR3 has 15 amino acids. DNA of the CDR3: TGTGCCAGCAGCGCAAATCGGGACAAGAACACTGAAGCTTTCTTT. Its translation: CASSANRDKNTEAFF.

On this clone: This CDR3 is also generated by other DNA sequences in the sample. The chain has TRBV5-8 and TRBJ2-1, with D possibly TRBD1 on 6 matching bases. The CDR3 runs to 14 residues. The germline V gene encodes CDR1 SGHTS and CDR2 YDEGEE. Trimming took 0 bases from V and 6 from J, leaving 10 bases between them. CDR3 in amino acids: CASSLGTDFNEQFF. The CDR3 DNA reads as TGTGCCAGCAGCTTGGGGACAGATTTCAATGAGCAGTTCTTC.

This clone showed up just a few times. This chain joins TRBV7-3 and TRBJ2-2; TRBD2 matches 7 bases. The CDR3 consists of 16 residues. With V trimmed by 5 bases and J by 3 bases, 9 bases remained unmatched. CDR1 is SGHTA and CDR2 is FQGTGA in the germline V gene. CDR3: CASSPRGREDTGELFF. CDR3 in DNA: TGTGCCAGCAGCCCCCGGGGGAGGGAGGACACCGGGGAGCTGTTTTTT.

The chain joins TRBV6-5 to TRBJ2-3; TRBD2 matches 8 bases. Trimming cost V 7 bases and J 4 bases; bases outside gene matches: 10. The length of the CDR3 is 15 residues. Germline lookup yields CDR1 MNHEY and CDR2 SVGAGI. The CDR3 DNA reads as TGTGCCAGCACCTCGTCTCGGGGGGGTTCAGATACGCAGTATTTT. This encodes CASTSSRGGSDTQYF.

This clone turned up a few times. The CDR3 region is CASSRRQGAREKLFF. The CDR3 nucleotides are TGTGCCAGCAGTCGGAGACAGGGGGCTAGAGAAAAACTGTTTTTT. The chain has TRBV5-6 and TRBJ1-4; 10 nucleotides agree with TRBD1. The CDR3 totals 15 residues. The ends lost 5 bases at V and 8 bases at J; junction bases unmatched: 9. Germline V gene sequence: CDR1 SGHDT, CDR2 YYEEEE.

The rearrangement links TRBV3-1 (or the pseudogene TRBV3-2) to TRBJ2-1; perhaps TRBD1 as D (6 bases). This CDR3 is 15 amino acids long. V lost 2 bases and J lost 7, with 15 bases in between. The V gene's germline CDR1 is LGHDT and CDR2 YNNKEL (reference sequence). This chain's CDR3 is CASSQPYRVDNEQFF. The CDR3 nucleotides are TGTGCCAGCAGCCAACCATACAGGGTCGATAATGAGCAGTTCTTC.

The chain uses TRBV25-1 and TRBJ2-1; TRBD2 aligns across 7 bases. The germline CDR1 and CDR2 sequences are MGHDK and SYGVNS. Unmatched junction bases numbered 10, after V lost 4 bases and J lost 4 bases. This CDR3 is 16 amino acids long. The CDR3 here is CASSGLGLLGYNEQFF. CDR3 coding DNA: TGTGCCAGCAGTGGCCTGGGACTACTGGGGTACAATGAGCAGTTCTTC.

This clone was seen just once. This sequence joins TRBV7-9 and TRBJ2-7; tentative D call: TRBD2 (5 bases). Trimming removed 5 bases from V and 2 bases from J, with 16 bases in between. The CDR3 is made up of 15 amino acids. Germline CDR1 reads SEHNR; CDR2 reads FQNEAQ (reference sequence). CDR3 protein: CASSPNTGMAYEQYF. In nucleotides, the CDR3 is TGTGCCAGCAGCCCCAACACCGGGATGGCCTACGAGCAGTACTTC.

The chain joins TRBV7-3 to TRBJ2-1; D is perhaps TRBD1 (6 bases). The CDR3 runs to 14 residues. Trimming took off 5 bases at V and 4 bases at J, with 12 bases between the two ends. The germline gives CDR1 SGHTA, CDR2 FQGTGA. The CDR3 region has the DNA TGTGCCAGCAGCCCACGGACAGCTTACAATGAGCAGTTCTTC. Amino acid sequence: CASSPRTAYNEQFF.

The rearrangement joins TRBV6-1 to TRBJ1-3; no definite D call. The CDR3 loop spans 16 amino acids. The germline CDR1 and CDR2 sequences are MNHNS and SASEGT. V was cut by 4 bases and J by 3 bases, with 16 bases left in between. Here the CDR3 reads CASSGAIPGGGNTIYF. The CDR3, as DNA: TGTGCCAGCAGTGGAGCGATCCCCGGAGGTGGAAACACCATATATTTT.

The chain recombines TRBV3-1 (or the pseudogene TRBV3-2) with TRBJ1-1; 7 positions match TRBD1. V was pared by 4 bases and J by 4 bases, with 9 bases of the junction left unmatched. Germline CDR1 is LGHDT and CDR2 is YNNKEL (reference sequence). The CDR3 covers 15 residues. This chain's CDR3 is CASSRTLAGGTEAFF. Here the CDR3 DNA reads TGTGCCAGCAGCCGTACCCTCGCAGGGGGCACTGAAGCTTTCTTT.

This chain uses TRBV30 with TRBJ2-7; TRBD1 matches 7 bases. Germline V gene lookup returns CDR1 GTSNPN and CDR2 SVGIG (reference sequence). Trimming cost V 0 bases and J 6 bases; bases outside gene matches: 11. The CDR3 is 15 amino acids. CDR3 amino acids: CAWSVLIGTAAEQYF. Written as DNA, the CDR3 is TGTGCCTGGAGTGTATTGATCGGGACAGCGGCCGAGCAGTACTTC.

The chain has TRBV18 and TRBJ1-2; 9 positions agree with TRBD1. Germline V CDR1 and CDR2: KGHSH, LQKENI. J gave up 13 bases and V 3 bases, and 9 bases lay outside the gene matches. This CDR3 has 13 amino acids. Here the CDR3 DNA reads TGTGCCAGCTCACCCAGGACAGGGGAAGGATTCACCTTC. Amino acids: CASSPRTGEGFTF.

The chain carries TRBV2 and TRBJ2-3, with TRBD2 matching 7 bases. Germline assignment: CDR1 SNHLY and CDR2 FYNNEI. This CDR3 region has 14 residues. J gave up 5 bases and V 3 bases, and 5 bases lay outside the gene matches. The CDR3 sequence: CASSDWLAGDTQYF. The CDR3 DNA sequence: TGTGCCAGCAGTGATTGGTTAGCGGGAGATACGCAGTATTTT.

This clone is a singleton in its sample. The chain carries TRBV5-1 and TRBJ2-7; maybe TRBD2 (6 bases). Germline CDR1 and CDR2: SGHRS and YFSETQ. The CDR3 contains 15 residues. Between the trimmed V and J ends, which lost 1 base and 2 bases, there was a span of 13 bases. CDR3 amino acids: CASSLSPGVPYEQYF. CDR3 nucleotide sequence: TGCGCCAGCAGCTTGTCCCCGGGAGTCCCCTACGAGCAGTACTTC.

DNA of the CDR3: TGTGCCAGCTCACCAGGGACAGGTGCTAACTATGGCTACACCTTC. Residues: CASSPGTGANYGYTF. The chain links TRBV18 to TRBJ1-2, with 8 bases fitting TRBD1. V shed 2 bases and J 0 bases; nucleotides not matched to a gene: 2. In germline, CDR1 is KGHSH, CDR2 LQKENI. The CDR3 runs 15 residues.

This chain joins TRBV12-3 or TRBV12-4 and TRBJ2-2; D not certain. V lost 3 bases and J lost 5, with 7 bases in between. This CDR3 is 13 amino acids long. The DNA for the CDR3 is TGTGCCAGCAGTTTTGTCCGGACCGGGGAGCTGTTTTTT. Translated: CASSFVRTGELFF.

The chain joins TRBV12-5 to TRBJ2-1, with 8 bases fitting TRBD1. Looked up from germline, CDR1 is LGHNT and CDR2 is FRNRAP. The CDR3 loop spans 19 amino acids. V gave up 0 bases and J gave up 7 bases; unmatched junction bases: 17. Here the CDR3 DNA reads TGTGCTAGTGGTTTGGTTCCCCGTCTGACAGGGGAGTCGGCGAATGAGCAGTTCTTC. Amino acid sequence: CASGLVPRLTGESANEQFF.

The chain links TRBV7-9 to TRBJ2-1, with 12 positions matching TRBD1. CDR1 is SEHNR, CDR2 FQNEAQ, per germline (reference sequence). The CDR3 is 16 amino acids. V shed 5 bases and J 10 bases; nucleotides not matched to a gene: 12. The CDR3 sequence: CASSIQPGQGAGEQFF. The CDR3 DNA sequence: TGTGCCAGCAGCATCCAACCGGGACAGGGGGCTGGAGAGCAGTTCTTC.

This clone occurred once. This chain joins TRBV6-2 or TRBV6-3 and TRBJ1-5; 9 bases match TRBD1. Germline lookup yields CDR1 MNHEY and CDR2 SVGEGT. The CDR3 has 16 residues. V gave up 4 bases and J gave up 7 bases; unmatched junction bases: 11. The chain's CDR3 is CASSLRGTGLYQPQHF. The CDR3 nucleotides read TGTGCCAGCAGTTTACGGGGGACAGGGCTATACCAGCCCCAGCATTTT.

CDR3 in DNA: TGTGCCAGCAGCCCTGGACTAGCATCTCTCAATGAGCAGTTCTTC. Protein product: CASSPGLASLNEQFF. The genes are TRBV7-9 and TRBJ2-1, with 8 nucleotides matching TRBD2. This CDR3 comprises 15 residues. In germline, CDR1 is SEHNR, CDR2 FQNEAQ (reference sequence). J gave up 6 bases and V 5 bases, and 9 bases lay outside the gene matches. Complete variable domain (other parts from reference TRBV7-9 and TRBJ2-1): DTGVSQNPRHKITKRGQNVTFRCDPISEHNRLYWYRQTLGQGPEFLTYFQNEAQLEKSRLLSDRFSAERPKGSFSTLEIQRTEQGDSAMYLCASSPGLASLNEQFFGPGTRLTVL.

The CDR3 loop reads CASSIEIGRVAEAFF. In DNA, the CDR3 is TGTGCCAGTAGTATAGAGATAGGCAGGGTCGCTGAAGCTTTCTTT. The genes are TRBV19 and TRBJ1-1; tentatively, D is TRBD1 (5 bases). This CDR3 spans 15 amino acids. Trimming took 0 bases from V and 6 from J, leaving 14 bases between them. CDR1 is LNHDA, CDR2 SQIVND, per germline (reference sequence).

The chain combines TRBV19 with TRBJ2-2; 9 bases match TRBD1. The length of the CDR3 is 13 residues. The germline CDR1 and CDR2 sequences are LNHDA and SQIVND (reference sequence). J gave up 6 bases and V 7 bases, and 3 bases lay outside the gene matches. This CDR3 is CASTGDRAGELFF. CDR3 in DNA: TGTGCCAGTACCGGGGACAGGGCCGGGGAGCTGTTTTTT.

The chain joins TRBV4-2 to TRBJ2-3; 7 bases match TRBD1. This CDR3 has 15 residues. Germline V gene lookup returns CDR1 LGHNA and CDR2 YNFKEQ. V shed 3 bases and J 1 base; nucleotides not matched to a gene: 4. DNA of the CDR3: TGTGCCAGCAGCCACGGACAGGCGGGCACAGATACGCAGTATTTT. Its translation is CASSHGQAGTDTQYF.